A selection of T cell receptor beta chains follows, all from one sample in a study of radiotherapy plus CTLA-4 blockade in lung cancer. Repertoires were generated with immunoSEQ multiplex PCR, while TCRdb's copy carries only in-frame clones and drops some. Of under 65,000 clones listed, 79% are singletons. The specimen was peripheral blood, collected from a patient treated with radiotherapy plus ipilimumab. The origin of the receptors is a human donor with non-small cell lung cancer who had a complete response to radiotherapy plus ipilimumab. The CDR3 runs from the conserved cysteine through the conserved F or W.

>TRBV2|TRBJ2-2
CASSEERLDTGELFF
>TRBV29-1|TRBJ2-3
CSVTGNPDHTQYF
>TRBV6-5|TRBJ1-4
CASSYYGRQRSKKLFF
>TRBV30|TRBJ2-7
CAWSALLDSLGEQYF
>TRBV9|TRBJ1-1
CASSVALNTEAFF
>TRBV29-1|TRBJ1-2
CSGRQGAGGYTF
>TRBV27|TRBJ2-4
CASSLGQGYIQYF
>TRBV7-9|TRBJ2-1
CASSGGQLGRNYNEQFF
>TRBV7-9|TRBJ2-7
CASSPTGAEQYF
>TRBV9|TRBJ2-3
CASSLPGVPDTQYF
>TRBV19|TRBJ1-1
CASSIRGQGASAEAFF
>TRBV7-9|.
CASSPTGAEQYF
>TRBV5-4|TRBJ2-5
CASSGGGQGRRETQYF
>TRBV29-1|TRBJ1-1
CSVGPGTENTEAFF
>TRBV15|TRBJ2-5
CATNNGLTSDTQYF
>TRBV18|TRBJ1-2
CASSPGQGIDYGYTF
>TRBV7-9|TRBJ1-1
CASSSQGTEAFF
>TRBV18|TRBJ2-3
CASSPGTSGSRTQYF
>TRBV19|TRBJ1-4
CASTPRGTATNEKLFF
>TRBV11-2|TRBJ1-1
CASSRGTANTEAFF
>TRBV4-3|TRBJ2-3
CASSQDVVSLGTDTQYF
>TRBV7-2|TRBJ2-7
CASSFSSSGEQYF
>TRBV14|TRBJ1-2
CASSQGSRGGRIYGYTF
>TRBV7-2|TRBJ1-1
CASSFGQGQREAFF
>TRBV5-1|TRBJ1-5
CASSLGDRSNQPQHF
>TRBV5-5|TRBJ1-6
CASSPGTGYSPLHF
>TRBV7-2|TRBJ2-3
CASRPPGLASTDTQYF
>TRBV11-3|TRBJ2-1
CASSLAGNEQFF
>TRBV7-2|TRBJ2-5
CASSLGGLAGVETQYF
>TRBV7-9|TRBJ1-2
CASIRLQGFYGYTF
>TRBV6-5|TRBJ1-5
CASSPQGRDNQPQHF
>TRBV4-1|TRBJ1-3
CASAGLASGNTIYF
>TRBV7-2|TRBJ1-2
CASSQAQTGVGYTF
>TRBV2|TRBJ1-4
CASSDLGAGEKLFF
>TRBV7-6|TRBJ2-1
CASSFQAASHYNEQFF
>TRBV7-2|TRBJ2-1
CASSLASGRANEQFF
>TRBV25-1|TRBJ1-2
CASSFGGGRGGYTF
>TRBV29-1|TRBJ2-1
CSTGLAAYNEQFF
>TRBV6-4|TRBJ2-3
CASSDQGSDTQYF
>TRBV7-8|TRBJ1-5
CASSAGFDDDQPQHF
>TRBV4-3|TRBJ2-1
CASSLGTSGTPGNEQFF
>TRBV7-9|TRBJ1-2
CASSLGGRGRTYGYTF
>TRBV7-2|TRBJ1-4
CASSSGGQGEEKLFF
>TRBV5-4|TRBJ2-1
CASSPKLPGDNEQFF
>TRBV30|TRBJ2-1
CAWSVLRGPRNEQFF
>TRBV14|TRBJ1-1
CASSQGGGMNTEAFF
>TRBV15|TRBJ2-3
CATRAFSDTQYF
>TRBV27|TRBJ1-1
CASSFAGTGGEGTEAFF
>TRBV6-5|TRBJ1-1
CASSYTTGGGAPEAFF
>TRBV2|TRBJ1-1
CASSALDTNTEAFF
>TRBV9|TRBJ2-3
CASSVPLAGGPTDTQYF
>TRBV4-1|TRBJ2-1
CASSPRPGRGRSSYNEQFF
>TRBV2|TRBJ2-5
CASSEAPGVQETQYF
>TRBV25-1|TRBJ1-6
CASLDGDYNSPLHF
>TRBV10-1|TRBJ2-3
CASSESSGGSTDTQYF
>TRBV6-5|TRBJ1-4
CASSYAGGSEEKLFF